Shown below are 3 T cell receptor beta chains from a single sample sequenced in a study of cytomegalovirus exposure and HLA in healthy donors. The data were produced by immunoSEQ multiplex PCR, yet TCRdb's version contains in-frame clones alone and is incomplete. The sample has approximately 20,000 clones, under 98% seen once. Sequencing input: PBMCs. These receptors originate from a man aged 25-45 years in good health and CMV-seropositive.

The J gene is TRBJ1-1, the V gene TRBV28, with 8 nucleotides matching TRBD1. From germline, CDR1 is MDHEN and CDR2 SYDVKM. Trimming cost V 6 bases and J 5 bases; bases outside gene matches: 17. The CDR3 covers 17 residues. CDR3 sequence reads: CASRVYARTGGRTEAFF. The DNA for the CDR3 is TGTGCCAGCAGAGTTTACGCCCGTACAGGGGGTCGGACTGAAGCTTTCTTT.

This chain connects TRBV6-6 to TRBJ2-2; 10 nucleotides match TRBD1. Trimming took 3 bases from V and 6 from J; bases not matched to a gene: 4. This CDR3 comprises 15 residues. Germline V lookup: CDR1 MNHNY, CDR2 SVGAGI (reference sequence). CDR3 in amino acids: CASSYGTGVAGELFF. As DNA, the CDR3 is TGTGCCAGCAGTTATGGGACAGGGGTAGCCGGGGAGCTGTTTTTT.

J is TRBJ1-2 and V is TRBV11-1, with TRBD1 matching over 7 bases. The CDR3 has 14 amino acids. Germline V gene lookup returns CDR1 SGHAT and CDR2 FQDESV (reference sequence). With 4 bases clipped from V and 2 bases from J, the junction kept 4 bases outside the gene matches. This CDR3 is CASSSGGRNYGYTF. In DNA form, the CDR3 reads TGTGCCAGCAGCTCAGGGGGTCGAAACTATGGCTACACCTTC.